This is a list of T cell receptor beta chains from one sample in a study of technical replicates of blood from several donors. Sequencing was performed with immunoSEQ multiplex PCR; in TCRdb, only in-frame clones are kept and a portion is missing. The profile shows tens of thousands of clones, roughly 94% of them singletons. Specimen: T cells isolated from PBMCs. Receptor source: a human donor in good health. The CDR3 runs from the conserved cysteine through the conserved F or W. Fields, in order: J gene, clone size, D gene, V gene, CDR3 protein, CDR3 DNA. D genes are given only for firm matches. Only part of the rows carry a size: once, few, many, or a class if the clone is expanded.

TRBJ1-5	NA	NA	TRBV19	CASSIVFSSANQPQHF	TGTGCCAGTAGTATAGTTTTCAGTAGCGCGAATCAGCCCCAGCATTTT
TRBJ2-1	NA	TRBD2	TRBV2	CASMWTRTYNEQFF	TGTGCCAGCATGTGGACTAGAACCTACAATGAGCAGTTCTTC
TRBJ2-2	once	NA	TRBV11-3	CASSLDGNTGELFF	TGTGCCAGCAGCTTAGACGGGAACACCGGGGAGCTGTTTTTT
TRBJ2-2	NA	NA	TRBV19	CASSYPGLDTGELFF	TGTGCCAGTAGTTATCCGGGATTGGACACCGGGGAGCTGTTTTTT
TRBJ1-3	NA	NA	TRBV7-9	CASSPTGTGNTIYF	TGTGCCAGCAGCCCCACCGGGACAGGAAACACCATATATTTT
TRBJ1-6	NA	TRBD1	TRBV28	CASTDPTGVNSPLHF	TGTGCCAGCACCGACCCCACAGGGGTTAATTCACCCCTCCACTTT
TRBJ1-1	NA	NA	TRBV28	CASSLADFMNTEAFF	TGTGCCAGCAGTTTAGCAGATTTCATGAACACTGAAGCTTTCTTT
TRBJ2-7	once	NA	TRBV6-6	CASRYRGISYEQYF	TGTGCCAGCCGCTACCGAGGAATATCCTACGAGCAGTACTTC
TRBJ2-7	NA	TRBD2	TRBV29-1	CSVESGGSDEQYF	TGCAGCGTTGAAAGCGGCGGGAGCGACGAGCAGTACTTC
TRBJ2-3	NA	NA	TRBV11-2	CASTLDGLARTDTQYF	TGTGCCAGCACCTTGGATGGGCTAGCCCGGACAGATACGCAGTATTTT
TRBJ1-2	NA	NA	TRBV4-2	CASSFNLQGEHYGYTF	TGTGCCAGCAGCTTCAACCTACAGGGAGAGCACTATGGCTACACCTTC
TRBJ2-7	once	TRBD1	TRBV4-1	CASSDRFPTGGEAYEQYF	TGCGCCAGCAGCGACCGATTCCCCACAGGGGGTGAAGCCTACGAGCAGTACTTC
TRBJ2-1	NA	NA	TRBV10-3	CAISADNEQFF	TGTGCCATCAGTGCAGACAATGAGCAGTTCTTC
TRBJ2-2	NA	NA	TRBV4-1	CASSQEDKHTGELFF	TGCGCCAGCAGCCAAGAGGACAAGCACACCGGGGAGCTGTTTTTT
TRBJ2-7	NA	NA	TRBV6-4	CASRRTDSSYEQYF	TGTGCCAGCAGAAGGACCGACAGCTCCTACGAGCAGTACTTC
TRBJ1-1	NA	NA	TRBV5-1	CASTEELNTEAFF	TGCGCCAGCACCGAGGAGCTGAACACTGAAGCTTTCTTT
TRBJ2-3	NA	NA	TRBV6-1	CASSPRSDTQYF	TGTGCCAGCAGCCCGAGAAGCGATACGCAGTATTTT
TRBJ2-7	NA	NA	TRBV29-1	CSVAQGPPYEQYF	TGCAGCGTTGCGCAGGGTCCTCCCTACGAGCAGTACTTC
TRBJ1-2	once	NA	TRBV7-9	CASSSGQLYGYTF	TGTGCCAGCAGCTCAGGACAACTCTATGGCTACACCTTC
TRBJ2-1	NA	NA	TRBV4-1	CASSQITSGVEQFF	TGCGCCAGCAGCCAGATCACCTCGGGTGTTGAGCAGTTCTTC
TRBJ1-2	NA	NA	TRBV4-1	CASSSQGNYGYTF	TGCGCCAGCAGCTCTCAGGGGAACTATGGCTACACCTTC
TRBJ1-1	once	NA	TRBV11-3	CASLKGKNLGQMNTEAFF	TGTGCCAGCCTGAAGGGTAAAAACCTCGGACAGATGAACACTGAAGCTTTCTTT
TRBJ2-7	NA	TRBD1	TRBV10-3	CAISDGTGGYEQYF	TGTGCCATCAGTGACGGGACAGGGGGCTACGAGCAGTACTTC
TRBJ2-1	NA	TRBD2	TRBV11-3	CASSLGASGTNRNEQFF	TGTGCCAGCAGCTTAGGGGCTAGCGGGACAAATAGGAATGAGCAGTTCTTC
TRBJ1-1	NA	NA	TRBV28	CASSSHHSRVTDTEAFF	TGTGCCAGCAGTTCACACCACTCCAGGGTTACGGACACTGAAGCTTTCTTT
TRBJ1-1	NA	TRBD1	TRBV27	CATRTNTGVWYTEAFF	TGTGCCACCCGAACTAATACAGGGGTTTGGTATACTGAAGCTTTCTTT
TRBJ2-2	NA	NA	TRBV2	CASIQASNTGELFF	TGTGCCAGCATACAGGCCTCGAACACCGGGGAGCTGTTTTTT
TRBJ2-7	NA	TRBD1	TRBV4-1	CASSRPGTGDWEQYF	TGCGCCAGCAGCCGCCCCGGGACAGGGGACTGGGAGCAGTACTTC
TRBJ1-1	NA	NA	TRBV2	CASSEGGVRWAFF	TGTGCCAGCAGTGAAGGGGGGGTGAGGTGGGCTTTCTTT
TRBJ2-6	NA	NA	TRBV2	CASSDRASGANVLTF	TGTGCCAGCAGTGACCGAGCCTCTGGGGCCAACGTCCTGACTTTC
TRBJ1-1	NA	TRBD1	TRBV19	CASSIWDRGPSGTEAFF	TGTGCCAGTAGTATATGGGACAGGGGACCGTCTGGCACTGAAGCTTTCTTT
TRBJ2-7	NA	NA	TRBV27	CASRTYRAPYEQYF	TGTGCCAGCAGGACCTACAGAGCACCCTACGAGCAGTACTTC
TRBJ2-2	few	TRBD1	TRBV7-9	CASRTGANTGELFF	TGTGCCAGCAGGACAGGGGCGAACACCGGGGAGCTGTTTTTT
TRBJ2-2	NA	NA	TRBV10-2	CASSEAGPSTGELFF	TGCGCCAGCAGTGAGGCGGGTCCCTCCACCGGGGAGCTGTTTTTT
TRBJ1-2	NA	NA	TRBV15	CATSRVLDRWERYGYTF	TGTGCCACCAGCAGAGTTTTGGACAGATGGGAGCGCTATGGCTACACCTTC
TRBJ1-4	NA	NA	TRBV7-9	CASSLMQGVAEKLFF	TGTGCCAGCAGCTTAATGCAGGGTGTAGCTGAAAAACTGTTTTTT
TRBJ2-4	NA	TRBD1	TRBV7-9	CASIGTAKNIQYF	TGTGCCAGCATCGGGACAGCGAAAAACATTCAGTACTTC
TRBJ1-1	once	NA	TRBV10-2	CASKAPGALNTEAFF	TGCGCCAGCAAAGCCCCAGGGGCGTTGAACACTGAAGCTTTCTTT
TRBJ2-7	NA	TRBD1	TRBV7-7	CASSVGQGVSYEQYF	TGTGCTAGCAGCGTGGGACAGGGGGTTTCCTACGAGCAGTACTTC
TRBJ2-7	NA	NA	TRBV7-9	CASSYITGLSSYEQYF	TGTGCCAGCAGCTATATAACCGGACTGAGCTCCTACGAGCAGTACTTC
TRBJ2-7	NA	NA	TRBV5-4	CASSLGSSASYEQYF	TGTGCCAGCAGCTTGGGGTCTAGCGCCTCCTACGAGCAGTACTTC
TRBJ2-2	once	NA	TRBV23-1	CASSQSVGGPGELFF	TGCGCCAGCAGTCAATCGGTAGGGGGTCCCGGGGAGCTGTTTTTT
TRBJ2-7	NA	NA	TRBV4-1	CASSQVFPGDYEQYF	TGCGCCAGCAGCCAAGTCTTTCCGGGAGACTACGAGCAGTACTTC
TRBJ2-2	few	NA	TRBV5-4	CASSPTGNTGELFF	TGTGCCAGCAGCCCGACAGGGAACACCGGGGAGCTGTTTTTT